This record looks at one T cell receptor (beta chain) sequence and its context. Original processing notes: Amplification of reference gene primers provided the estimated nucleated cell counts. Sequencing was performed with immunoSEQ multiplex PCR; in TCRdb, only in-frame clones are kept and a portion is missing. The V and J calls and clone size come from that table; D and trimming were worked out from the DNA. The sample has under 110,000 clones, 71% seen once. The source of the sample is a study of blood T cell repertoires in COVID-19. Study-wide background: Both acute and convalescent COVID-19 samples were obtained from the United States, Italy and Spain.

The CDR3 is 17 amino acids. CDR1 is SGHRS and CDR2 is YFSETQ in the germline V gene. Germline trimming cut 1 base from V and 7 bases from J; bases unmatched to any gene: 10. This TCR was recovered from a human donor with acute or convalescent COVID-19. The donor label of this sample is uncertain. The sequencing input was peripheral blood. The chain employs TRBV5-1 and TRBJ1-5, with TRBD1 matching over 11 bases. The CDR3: CASSLSPSGTGGQPQHF. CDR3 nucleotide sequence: TGCGCCAGCAGCTTGTCCCCATCCGGGACAGGGGGACAGCCCCAGCATTTT.